These 19 T cell receptor beta chains were sequenced from one sample in a study of blood T cell repertoires in COVID-19. Sequencing was performed with immunoSEQ multiplex PCR; in TCRdb, only in-frame clones are kept and a portion is missing. Of about 310,000 clones in the sample, about 90% were seen once. The sample taken for sequencing was PBMCs or T cells enriched from blood (not recorded which). The receptors derive from a woman aged 25 to 39 who had recovered from COVID-19.

This chain connects TRBV30 to TRBJ1-3, with TRBD1 matching 7 bases. Per the germline V gene, CDR1 is GTSNPN and CDR2 is SVGIG (reference sequence). J gave up 8 bases and V 0 bases, and 16 bases lay outside the gene matches. The CDR3 runs to 17 residues. The CDR3 region has the DNA TGTGCCTGGAGTGTACAAGAGGGGGCCTACCCGGTAGACACCATATATTTT. Protein: CAWSVQEGAYPVDTIYF.

Remarks on this clone: The same CDR3 also results from other DNA sequences found in this sample. The chain uses TRBV2 and TRBJ2-7; D unresolved. The CDR3 spans 14 residues. The V gene's germline CDR1 is SNHLY and CDR2 FYNNEI. With 4 bases removed from V and 2 bases from J, the gap between germline ends came to 12 bases. The CDR3 DNA sequence: TGTGCCAGCAGTGTTGATAGTAGTACCTACGAGCAGTACTTC. The encoded protein is CASSVDSSTYEQYF. The complete variable domain, with remaining parts taken from reference TRBV2 and TRBJ2-7, reads EPEVTQTPSHQVTQMGQEVILRCVPISNHLYFYWYRQILGQKVEFLVSFYNNEISEKSEIFDDQFSVERPDGSNFTLKIRSTKLEDSAMYFCASSVDSSTYEQYFGPGTRLTVT.

This clone was picked up a small number of times. The rearrangement uses TRBV5-1 and TRBJ1-1; D remains ambiguous. Per germline, CDR1 SGHRS and CDR2 YFSETQ. V was cut by 2 bases and J by 1 base, with 12 bases left in between. The CDR3 totals 15 residues. The CDR3: CASSLIRGRNTEAFF. The CDR3 DNA is TGCGCCAGCAGCTTAATCAGAGGGCGGAACACTGAAGCTTTCTTT.

The CDR3 here is CASSWGTSGSYNEQFF. DNA of the CDR3: TGTGCCAGCAGCTGGGGGACTAGCGGGAGCTACAATGAGCAGTTCTTC. The rearrangement joins TRBV5-6 to TRBJ2-1, with 14 nucleotides matching TRBD2. Trimming cost V 3 bases and J 3 bases; bases outside gene matches: 2. The CDR3 totals 16 residues. The germline CDR1 and CDR2 sequences are SGHDT and YYEEEE.

CDR3 amino acids: CASSWLAGQNSYEQYF. CDR3 coding DNA: TGTGCCAGCAGCTGGCTAGCGGGGCAAAACTCCTACGAGCAGTACTTC. The chain links TRBV4-2 to TRBJ2-7, with 9 positions matching TRBD2. V dropped 5 bases and J dropped 0; count of bases not matched to a gene: 8. Germline-derived CDR1 and CDR2 are LGHNA and YNFKEQ. The CDR3 runs 16 residues.

V and J are TRBV19 and TRBJ1-5; D is perhaps TRBD1 (6 bases). The V end was cut by 5 bases, the J end by 3 bases, with 17 bases between. The germline CDR1 and CDR2 sequences are LNHDA and SQIVND (reference sequence). The CDR3 is made up of 16 amino acids. The CDR3 bases are TGTGCCAGTAGTGCTGGACAGCTAGGGGCCAATCAGCCCCAGCATTTT. It encodes CASSAGQLGANQPQHF.

The genes are TRBV20-1 and TRBJ2-3; no definite D call. Germline V gene data show CDR1 as DFQATT and CDR2 as SNEGSKA (reference sequence). The CDR3 has 11 residues. V was clipped by 3 bases and J by 4 bases, with 5 bases between them. The CDR3 DNA is TGCAGTGCTAGCCATGCAGATACGCAGTATTTT. This codes for CSASHADTQYF.

The V call is TRBV5-1, the J call TRBJ1-1; 7 bases fit TRBD1. Germline CDR1 and CDR2: SGHRS and YFSETQ. The CDR3 contains 14 residues. The V and J ends lost 0 bases and 5 bases, in that order; junction bases with no gene match: 4. The CDR3 reads CASSLVGGGTEAFF. The CDR3 DNA reads TGCGCCAGCAGCTTGGTAGGGGGCGGGACTGAAGCTTTCTTT.

This chain joins TRBV9 and TRBJ2-7; a weak D match, TRBD2 (6 bases). Germline lookup yields CDR1 SGDLS and CDR2 YYNGEE. The CDR3 has 14 residues. Trimming removed 1 base at V and 0 bases at J, with 8 bases between. CDR3 coding DNA: TGTGCCAGCAGCGTACAGGGAGGCTCCTACGAGCAGTACTTC. As protein: CASSVQGGSYEQYF.

The chain is built from TRBV9 and TRBJ2-1; 12 bases fit TRBD2. This CDR3 is built from 16 residues. Per germline, CDR1 SGDLS and CDR2 YYNGEE. With V trimmed by 4 bases and J by 4 bases, 6 bases remained unmatched. This CDR3 reads CASSIYGLAGYNEQFF. The DNA of the CDR3 is TGTGCCAGCAGCATCTATGGACTAGCGGGGTACAATGAGCAGTTCTTC.

CDR3 DNA: TGTGCCAGCTCACCTCTTAGGACAGGGACCACAGATACGCAGTATTTT. It encodes CASSPLRTGTTDTQYF. The J gene is TRBJ2-3, the V gene TRBV18, with 8 bases matching TRBD1. Germline V gives CDR1 KGHSH, CDR2 LQKENI. V shed 3 bases, J shed 2 bases, and the junction held 7 bases outside the gene matches. CDR3 size: 16 residues.

This sequence joins TRBV30 and TRBJ1-2, with 7 nucleotides matching TRBD1. CDR3 length: 15 residues. With V trimmed by 0 bases and J by 1 base, 5 bases remained unmatched. Germline V gene sequence: CDR1 GTSNPN, CDR2 SVGIG (reference sequence). CDR3 residues: CAWSVRYRGNYGYTF. For the CDR3, the DNA is TGTGCCTGGAGTGTACGGTACAGGGGTAACTATGGCTACACCTTC.

This clone was detected only a few times. The chain combines TRBV15 with TRBJ1-3, with 8 positions matching TRBD1. The V segment lost 3 bases and the J segment 2 bases; nucleotides outside the gene matches: 3. Germline V gene sequence: CDR1 LNHNV, CDR2 YYDKDF (reference sequence). The CDR3 loop spans 15 amino acids. CDR3 region: CATSSDRGTGNTIYF. Here the CDR3 DNA reads TGTGCCACCAGCAGCGACAGGGGTACTGGAAACACCATATATTTT.

The chain recombines TRBV18 with TRBJ2-1; possible D gene TRBD1, 6 bases. Between the trimmed V and J ends, which lost 2 bases and 8 bases, there was a span of 13 bases. The CDR3 is 14 residues long. Germline V lookup: CDR1 KGHSH, CDR2 LQKENI. CDR3 sequence (DNA): TGTGCCAGCTCACCATTAGTCAAGGGGGATGAGCAGTTCTTC. Protein product: CASSPLVKGDEQFF.

The chain uses TRBV10-3 and TRBJ1-1; 10 bases fit TRBD1. Trimming cost V 6 bases and J 7 bases; bases outside gene matches: 11. This CDR3 contains 15 residues. Germline V gives CDR1 ENHRY, CDR2 SYGVKD. This CDR3 reads CAIRPGQGPYGEAFF. CDR3 nucleotides: TGTGCCATCAGGCCGGGACAGGGGCCCTACGGTGAAGCTTTCTTT.

V usage is TRBV30 and J usage is TRBJ1-2; 10 positions agree with TRBD1. The trim removed 2 bases at V and 5 bases at J, leaving 5 bases unmatched. Germline CDR1 is GTSNPN and CDR2 is SVGIG (reference sequence). The CDR3 sequence is 14 residues long. The CDR3 sequence is CAWSRQGARYGYTF. CDR3 DNA: TGTGCCTGGAGTAGACAGGGGGCGCGGTATGGCTACACCTTC.

This clone was seen more than once but under ten times. This rearrangement joins TRBV10-3 to TRBJ1-1, with D tentatively TRBD1 (5 bases). Per germline, CDR1 ENHRY and CDR2 SYGVKD. This CDR3 comprises 15 residues. V was trimmed by 8 bases and J by 0 bases, leaving 16 bases between them. CDR3 in DNA: TGTGCCATCGGAGGGAGCGGGACGGTGAACACTGAAGCTTTCTTT. As protein: CAIGGSGTVNTEAFF.

This clone was seen just once. The chain uses TRBV6-5 and TRBJ1-3, with a weak D call TRBD1 (5 bases). CDR3 size: 12 residues. Trimming left V 7 bases short and J 8 bases short, with 12 bases between. Germline CDR1 is MNHEY and CDR2 is SVGAGI. The DNA for the CDR3 is TGTGCCAGCACCCGGGGGGGAGACACCATATATTTT. Translated, it gives CASTRGGDTIYF.

V is TRBV24-1 and J is TRBJ2-5; TRBD2 might be the D (5 bases). The CDR3 sequence is 16 residues long. V was pared by 4 bases and J by 1 base, with 15 bases between. Germline lookup yields CDR1 KGHDR and CDR2 SFDVKD. In DNA form, the CDR3 reads TGTGCCACCAGTGAAACCCGGACGGGGAGCCAAGAGACCCAGTACTTC. Its protein product is CATSETRTGSQETQYF.